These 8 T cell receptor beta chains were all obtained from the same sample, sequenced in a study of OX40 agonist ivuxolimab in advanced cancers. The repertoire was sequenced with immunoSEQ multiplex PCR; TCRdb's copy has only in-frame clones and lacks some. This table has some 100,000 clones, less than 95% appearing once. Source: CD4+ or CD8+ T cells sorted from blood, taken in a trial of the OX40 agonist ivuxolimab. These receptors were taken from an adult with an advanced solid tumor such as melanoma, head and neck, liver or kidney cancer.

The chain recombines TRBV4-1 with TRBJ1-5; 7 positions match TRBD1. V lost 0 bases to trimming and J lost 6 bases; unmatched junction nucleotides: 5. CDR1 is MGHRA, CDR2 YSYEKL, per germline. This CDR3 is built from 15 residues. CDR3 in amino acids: CASSQDHRGGQPQHF. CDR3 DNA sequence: TGCGCCAGCAGCCAAGACCACAGGGGTGGTCAGCCCCAGCATTTT.

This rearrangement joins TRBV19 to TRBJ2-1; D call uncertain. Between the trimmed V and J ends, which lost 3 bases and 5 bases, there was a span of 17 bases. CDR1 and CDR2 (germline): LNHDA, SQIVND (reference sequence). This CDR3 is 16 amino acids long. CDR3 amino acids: CASSISRPPAHNEQFF. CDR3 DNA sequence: TGTGCCAGTAGTATTTCGCGCCCCCCTGCCCACAATGAGCAGTTCTTC.

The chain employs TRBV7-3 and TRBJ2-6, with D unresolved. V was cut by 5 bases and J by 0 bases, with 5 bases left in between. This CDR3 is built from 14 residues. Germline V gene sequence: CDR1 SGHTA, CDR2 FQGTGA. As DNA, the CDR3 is TGTGCCAGCAGCATCAACTCTGGGGCCAACGTCCTGACTTTC. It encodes CASSINSGANVLTF.

CDR3 region: CASSLNGGIGTDTQYF. The CDR3 DNA reads as TGTGCCAGCAGCTTGAATGGGGGGATCGGCACAGATACGCAGTATTTT. This chain connects TRBV5-6 to TRBJ2-3, with D perhaps TRBD2 (6 bases). This CDR3 has 16 amino acids. V lost 1 base and J lost 1, with 13 bases in between. Per germline, CDR1 SGHDT and CDR2 YYEEEE.

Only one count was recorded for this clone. As DNA, the CDR3 is TGTGCCAGCAGCCACGGGACAGGGAAAGAGACCCAGTACTTC. Translating gives CASSHGTGKETQYF. The V call is TRBV9, the J call TRBJ2-5; 9 bases fit TRBD1. J lost 3 bases, V lost 4 bases, and 4 bases had no gene match. This CDR3 is 14 amino acids long. CDR1 and CDR2 (germline): SGDLS, YYNGEE.

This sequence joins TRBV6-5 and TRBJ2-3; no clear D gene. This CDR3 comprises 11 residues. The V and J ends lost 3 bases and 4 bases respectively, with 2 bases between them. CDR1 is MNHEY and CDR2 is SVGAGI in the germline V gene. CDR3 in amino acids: CASSYSDTQYF. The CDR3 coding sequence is TGTGCCAGCAGTTATTCAGATACGCAGTATTTT.

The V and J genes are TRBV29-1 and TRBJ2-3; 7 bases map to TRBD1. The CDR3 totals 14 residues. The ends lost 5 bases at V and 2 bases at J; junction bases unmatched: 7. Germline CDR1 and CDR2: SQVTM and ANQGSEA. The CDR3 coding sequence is TGCAGCGTTAGTGGACAGGCTCCCACAGATACGCAGTATTTT. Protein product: CSVSGQAPTDTQYF.

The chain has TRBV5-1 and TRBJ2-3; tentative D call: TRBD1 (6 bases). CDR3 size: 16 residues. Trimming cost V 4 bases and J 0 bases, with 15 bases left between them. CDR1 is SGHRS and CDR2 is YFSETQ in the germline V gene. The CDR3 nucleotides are TGCGCCAGCAGCATCTGGACAGTGACTAGCACAGATACGCAGTATTTT. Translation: CASSIWTVTSTDTQYF.